The 23 T cell receptor beta chains given below trace back to one sample, sequenced in a study of beta chain features in type 1 diabetes. Study results and limitations: People with Type 1 diabetes carried modestly yet significantly shorter TCRB CDR3s in all four CD4+ subsets.

The investigators reverse transcribed all of the isolated RNA, so they sequenced expressed TCRB transcripts. Assay: immunoSEQ multiplex PCR; the TCRdb copy retains only in-frame clones and omits some. The sample has hundreds of thousands of clones; approximately 10% are singletons. Antigens for these TCRs are unknown. The sequenced sample consisted of naive CD4+ T cells from blood. Every receptor here comes from a man aged 30 to 45 with type 1 diabetes.

V is TRBV2 and J is TRBJ1-5; 7 bases align to TRBD1. The CDR3 has 15 residues. The germline V gene has CDR1 SNHLY and CDR2 FYNNEI. V gave up 6 bases and J gave up 1 base; unmatched junction bases: 6. The CDR3 here is CASRNDRASNQPQHF. The CDR3 coding sequence is TGTGCCAGCAGAAACGACAGGGCCAGCAATCAGCCCCAGCATTTT.

Concerning this clone: Additional DNA sequences in this sample encode the identical CDR3. The gene calls are TRBV9 and TRBJ2-3, with D unresolved. The germline V gene has CDR1 SGDLS and CDR2 YYNGEE. CDR3 length: 14 residues. Trimming removed 0 bases from V and 0 bases from J, with 5 bases in between. The CDR3 reads CASSVGPSTDTQYF. DNA for the CDR3: TGTGCCAGCAGCGTAGGTCCGAGCACAGATACGCAGTATTTT.

This chain uses TRBV6-6 with TRBJ2-7; 8 bases match TRBD1. CDR1 and CDR2 (germline): MNHNY, SVGAGI (reference sequence). Unmatched junction bases numbered 5, after V lost 6 bases and J lost 10 bases. The CDR3 length is 11 residues. CDR3 coding DNA: TGTGCCAGCAGCCCAGGGACAGGACAGTACTTC. Its translation is CASSPGTGQYF.

The rearrangement links TRBV21-1 to TRBJ2-5; the table names TRBD1, a call not compared with the DNA. TRBV21-1 counts as a pseudogene. There are 23 residues in the CDR3. The DNA of the CDR3 is TGTGCCAGCAGCAAAGGCGGACGGTTCTGGGGACAAAGACCCCAGATGTACCAAGAGACCCAGTACTTC. The encoded protein is CASSKGGRFWGQRPQMYQETQYF.

This clone came up a few times. The chain combines TRBV6-5 with TRBJ1-1, with TRBD1 identical over 9 bases. The CDR3 is 14 residues long. V shed 11 bases, J shed 3 bases, and the junction held 10 bases outside the gene matches. The germline V gene has CDR1 MNHEY and CDR2 SVGAGI. The CDR3 loop is CAALRDRADTEAFF. The CDR3 DNA follows: TGTGCCGCCCTTCGGGACAGGGCGGACACTGAAGCTTTCTTT.

This clone was counted between two and nine times. The V call is TRBV7-9, the J call TRBJ2-3; D remains ambiguous. V lost 5 bases and J 0 bases, leaving 9 bases between the germline ends. The CDR3 consists of 14 residues. Germline lookup yields CDR1 SEHNR and CDR2 FQNEAQ (reference sequence). The CDR3 sequence: CASSPQLSTDTQYF. For the CDR3, the DNA is TGTGCCAGCAGCCCACAGCTAAGCACAGATACGCAGTATTTT.

This chain uses TRBV9 with TRBJ2-3; 10 positions agree with TRBD2. V shed 2 bases and J 8 bases; nucleotides not matched to a gene: 14. CDR3 length: 17 residues. The germline V gene has CDR1 SGDLS and CDR2 YYNGEE. In DNA, the CDR3 is TGTGCCAGCAGCGTTAGCGGGGGGAGCCCCGGTCCTGGTACGCAGTATTTT. It is translated as CASSVSGGSPGPGTQYF. The full variable domain, rest sourced from reference TRBV9 and TRBJ2-3, is DSGVTQTPKHLITATGQRVTLRCSPRSGDLSVYWYQQSLDQGLQFLIQYYNGEERAKGNILERFSAQQFPDLHSELNLSSLELGDSALYFCASSVSGGSPGPGTQYFGPGTRLTVL.

The genes are TRBV15 and TRBJ1-2; D may be TRBD1 (6 bases). The CDR3 has 15 residues. V was shortened by 5 bases and J by 6 bases, with 19 bases between the two germline ends. CDR1 is LNHNV and CDR2 is YYDKDF in the germline V gene (reference sequence). CDR3 sequence (DNA): TGTGCCACCAGCCTCGCCTATGAGGGGGGGAATGGCTACACCTTC. Its protein is CATSLAYEGGNGYTF.

This chain joins TRBV4-3 and TRBJ2-1; TRBD1 matches 8 bases. The trim removed 0 bases at V and 7 bases at J, leaving 11 bases unmatched. This CDR3 has 17 amino acids. Germline V gene sequence: CDR1 LGHNA, CDR2 YSLEER. The CDR3 here is CASSQDLPGGAVNEQFF. In nucleotides, the CDR3 is TGCGCCAGCAGCCAAGATCTGCCAGGGGGCGCAGTGAATGAGCAGTTCTTC.

The sample holds a few counts of this clone. The J gene is TRBJ1-1, the V gene TRBV5-4; TRBD1 is a possible D gene (5 bases). This CDR3 spans 16 amino acids. V was clipped by 0 bases and J by 5 bases, with 17 bases between them. Germline lookup yields CDR1 SGHNT and CDR2 YYREEE (reference sequence). The DNA of the CDR3 is TGTGCCAGCAGCTTGGATCCTTCAGGGAGGAGGACTGAAGCTTTCTTT. Translation gives CASSLDPSGRRTEAFF. The variable domain in full, completed from reference TRBV5-4 and TRBJ1-1, reads ETGVTQSPTHLIKTRGQQVTLRCSSQSGHNTVSWYQQALGQGPQFIFQYYREEENGRGNFPPRFSGLQFPNYSSELNVNALELDDSALYLCASSLDPSGRRTEAFFGQGTRLTVV.

In its sample, this clone was seen a few times. The V gene is TRBV2, the J gene TRBJ2-3, with 9 bases fitting TRBD1. Germline loops: CDR1 SNHLY, CDR2 FYNNEI. J was trimmed by 2 bases and V by 3 bases; bases with no gene match: 6. The CDR3 runs 16 residues. The CDR3 coding sequence is TGTGCCAGCAGTGATTGGGACAGGGTTGCCACAGATACGCAGTATTTT. Its protein is CASSDWDRVATDTQYF.

This CDR3 is CASSYTITGSYEQYF. The CDR3 nucleotides are TGTGCCAGCAGTTACACCATCACAGGCTCCTACGAGCAGTACTTC. The V gene is TRBV6-6, the J gene TRBJ2-7; TRBD1 is a possible D gene (5 bases). The CDR3 runs 15 residues. Germline values: CDR1 MNHNY, CDR2 SVGAGI (reference sequence). V lost 2 bases and J 0 bases, leaving 11 bases between the germline ends.

This chain joins TRBV6-5 and TRBJ1-4, with a weak D call TRBD1 (6 bases). Germline loops: CDR1 MNHEY, CDR2 SVGAGI. The CDR3 loop spans 15 amino acids. Trimming left V 5 bases short and J 0 bases short, with 10 bases between. The CDR3 region is CASSIGQTTNEKLFF. Here the CDR3 DNA reads TGTGCCAGCAGTATTGGACAGACAACTAATGAAAAACTGTTTTTT.

This chain joins TRBV2 and TRBJ2-6, with D maybe TRBD1 (6 bases). Germline V gene data show CDR1 as SNHLY and CDR2 as FYNNEI. This CDR3 spans 17 amino acids. Trimming pared 2 bases from V and 1 base from J, leaving 12 bases between. In DNA form, the CDR3 reads TGTGCCAGCAGTGAAAGAGGCAGGGGATCTGGGGCCAACGTCCTGACTTTC. As protein: CASSERGRGSGANVLTF.

The rearrangement joins TRBV4-2 to TRBJ2-1, with a possible D match to TRBD2 (5 bases). Per germline, CDR1 LGHNA and CDR2 YNFKEQ. The CDR3 extends over 14 amino acids. V lost 0 bases and J 10 bases, leaving 13 bases between the germline ends. CDR3 amino acids: CASSQDLAIWEQFF. The CDR3 DNA reads TGTGCCAGCAGCCAAGATCTAGCCATTTGGGAGCAGTTCTTC.

V usage is TRBV7-9 and J usage is TRBJ1-2; 8 bases map to TRBD1. J lost 8 bases, V lost 4 bases, and 9 bases had no gene match. The germline V gene encodes CDR1 SEHNR and CDR2 FQNEAQ (reference sequence). The CDR3 is 14 residues long. This chain's CDR3 is CASSSGGAGRGYTF. The DNA for the CDR3 is TGTGCCAGCAGCTCAGGGGGCGCGGGGAGAGGCTACACCTTC.

This clone was observed a few times. This chain joins TRBV5-4 and TRBJ1-2, with 10 bases fitting TRBD1. V shed 3 bases and J 8 bases; nucleotides not matched to a gene: 10. The length of the CDR3 is 15 residues. Germline-derived CDR1 and CDR2 are SGHNT and YYREEE (reference sequence). The CDR3 bases are TGTGCCAGCAGCTCACCGGGACAGGGGATTTTCGGCTACACCTTC. Translating gives CASSSPGQGIFGYTF.

The CDR3 bases are TGTGCCAGCAGCCAGGAGTGGGGGGACGAGCAGTACTTC. Its protein is CASSQEWGDEQYF. The V call is TRBV14, the J call TRBJ2-7; D may be TRBD2 (6 bases). Germline values: CDR1 SGHDN, CDR2 FVKESK. The CDR3 has 13 amino acids. V lost 3 bases and J 5 bases, leaving 11 bases between the germline ends.

V and J are TRBV6-5 and TRBJ2-5; weak D call: TRBD2 (6 bases). Trimming shortened V by 7 bases and J by 7 bases, and 22 bases separated the two germline ends. The CDR3 loop spans 15 amino acids. Germline CDR1 is MNHEY and CDR2 is SVGAGI. The CDR3 loop is CASTMSGPEIGTQYF. CDR3 DNA sequence: TGTGCCAGCACTATGAGCGGGCCGGAAATTGGGACCCAGTACTTC.

V is TRBV28 and J is TRBJ2-7; tentative D call: TRBD1 (6 bases). The CDR3 sequence is 13 residues long. The ends were cut back, 6 bases at V and 6 bases at J, with 15 bases in the middle. CDR1 and CDR2 (germline): MDHEN, SYDVKM. The DNA of the CDR3 is TGTGCCAGCAGCAAACCAACAGGGCTCGAGCAGTACTTC. The encoded protein is CASSKPTGLEQYF. Drawing the rest from reference TRBV28 and TRBJ2-7, the complete variable domain is DVKVTQSSRYLVKRTGEKVFLECVQDMDHENMFWYRQDPGLGLRLIYFSYDVKMKEKGDIPEGYSVSREKKERFSLILESASTNQTSMYLCASSKPTGLEQYFGPGTRLTVT.

The chain combines TRBV29-1 with TRBJ2-1, with no clear D. Germline CDR1 and CDR2: SQVTM and ANQGSEA. The CDR3 length is 15 residues. V lost 1 base and J lost 0, with 10 bases in between. The CDR3 sequence: CSVEGWAGSYNEQFF. In DNA, the CDR3 is TGCAGCGTTGAAGGTTGGGCAGGCTCCTACAATGAGCAGTTCTTC.

The CDR3 bases are TGCGCCAGCAGCCCGGTAGGGGCTAGCGGGGTATACGAGCAGTACTTC. This encodes CASSPVGASGVYEQYF. The chain employs TRBV5-1 and TRBJ2-7; 9 bases fit TRBD2. Losses at the gene ends were 4 bases for V and 4 bases for J; bases not matched to a gene: 12. This CDR3 is 16 amino acids long. The germline gives CDR1 SGHRS, CDR2 YFSETQ.

The table lists this clone with a few counts. The chain carries TRBV29-1 and TRBJ1-5, with TRBD1 as a possible D gene (5 bases). V lost 6 bases, J lost 9 bases, and 9 bases lay in between. The CDR3 is 10 amino acids. Germline CDR1 SQVTM, CDR2 ANQGSEA. CDR3 residues: CSVGEGPQHF. The DNA of the CDR3 is TGCAGCGTGGGGGAGGGGCCCCAGCATTTT.